This T cell receptor beta chain emerged from a study of CD8+ T cells in alopecia areata. Study background: People stayed on tofacitinib for 6 to 18 months, then stopped the drug for 6 months. Overall study results and limits: Scalp samples also yield sequences of resident alphabeta T cells from normal skin. While tofacitinib was given, many expanded lesional clones persisted in scalp and blood.

Note on this clone: As yet, its antigen is unknown.

Looked up from germline, CDR1 is MNHEY and CDR2 is SMNVEV (reference sequence). Deletions cut 0 bases from V and 4 bases from J, with 9 bases between. The CDR3 spans 14 residues. As to treatment: oral pan-JAK inhibitor, 5-10 mg twice daily. RNA was isolated and reverse transcribed to cDNA, the sequencing template. Sequencing used immunoSEQ multiplex PCR; TCRdb keeps in-frame clones, though not all of them. The repertoire includes some 180,000 clones, roughly half of them detected once, and over 9.5% sits in the top ten. The V call is TRBV27, the J call TRBJ1-2; D not resolved. This receptor was obtained from a human donor with alopecia areata. The sequenced sample was CD8+ T cells sorted from blood, obtained around week 54, from a patient treated with tofacitinib. CDR3 DNA: TGTGCCAGCAGTTTATCGCCTCGGGCCTATGGCTACACCTTC. Translation gives CASSLSPRAYGYTF.